This T cell receptor beta chain stems from a study of blood T cell repertoires in COVID-19. Study details: Sites in the United States, Italy and Spain provided acute and convalescent COVID-19 samples.

This clone turned up a few times. TCRdb's table, derived via immunoSEQ multiplex PCR, lists solely in-frame clones and lacks some. Among a few hundred thousand clones, around 84% were seen once, and the ten largest hold over 1.2%. J was trimmed by 2 bases and V by 1 base; bases with no gene match: 7. The germline gives CDR1 SGHTA, CDR2 FQGNSA. The CDR3 is 18 amino acids. The sequencing input was peripheral blood. The TCR comes from a woman between 40 and 50 years old who had recovered from COVID-19. The chain is built from TRBV7-2 and TRBJ2-3, with 12 bases aligning to TRBD2. The CDR3 region is CASSLESSGGGNTDTQYF. The CDR3 nucleotides are TGTGCCAGCAGCTTAGAGTCTAGCGGGGGGGGTAACACAGATACGCAGTATTTT.